The sequence of this T cell receptor (delta chain) was determined in a study of delta chains in infants with herpesvirus infections. Study details: A public fetal Vdelta1/Vgamma8 clonotype was sought in postnatally CMV-infected infants. Study-level results: Later infection age appeared linked to lower public-clonotype frequency among Vdelta1 cells.

TCR cDNA was made from PBMC RNA with gamma- and delta-chain-specific primers. With CATT, TCRdb re-called clones from the RT-PCR reads. There are around 1,700 delta-chain clones in the sample; around 7% occur only once, and 3% to 4.5% lies in the top ten. CDR3 length: 18 residues. CDR1 is TSWWSYY and CDR2 is QGS in the germline V gene. The V and J ends lost 1 base and 7 bases, in that order; junction bases with no gene match: 13. Sample share makes this clone large. Its matching antigen is unknown. The sequencing used peripheral blood, collected at time point 1 of longitudinal follow-up. This receptor was taken from a human donor who was a Ugandan infant, either HIV-exposed or HIV-unexposed (not recorded which). This chain connects TRDV1 to TRDJ2; TRDD3 aligns across 9 bases. CDR3 region: CALGERSRWGIKGAQLFF. The CDR3 DNA follows: TGTGCTCTTGGGGAACGGTCCCGATGGGGGATAAAGGGAGCACAACTCTTCTTT.